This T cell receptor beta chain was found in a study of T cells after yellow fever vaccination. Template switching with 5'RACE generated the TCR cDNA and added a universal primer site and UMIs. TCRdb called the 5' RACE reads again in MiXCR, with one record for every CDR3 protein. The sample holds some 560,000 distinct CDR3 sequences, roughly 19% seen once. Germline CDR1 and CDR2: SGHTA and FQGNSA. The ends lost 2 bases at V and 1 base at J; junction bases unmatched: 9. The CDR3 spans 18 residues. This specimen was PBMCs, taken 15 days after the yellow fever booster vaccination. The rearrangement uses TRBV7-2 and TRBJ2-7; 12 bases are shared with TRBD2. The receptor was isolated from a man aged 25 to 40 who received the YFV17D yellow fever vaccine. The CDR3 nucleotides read TGTGCCAGCAGCTTACGCCTAGCGGGAGGGCCGGGTTCCTACGAGCAGTACTTC. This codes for CASSLRLAGGPGSYEQYF.